The present entry profiles one T cell receptor beta chain with its context. What antigen it recognizes has not been identified. The data derive from a study of cytomegalovirus exposure and HLA in healthy donors (TCRdb year 2017). At the level of the whole study: According to an earlier analysis of several hundred of the donors, some 180 million T cells yielded some 110 million unique TCR beta sequences and around 280 Gb of sequence data. The study used immunosequencing to profile the T cell repertoires of several hundred subjects and linked those repertoires to cytomegalovirus serostatus. An early release covering more than 500 HLA-typed donors comprised 300 to 350 gigabases of sequencing data and around 80 million unique TCR sequences. The later analysis used no new phenotypic data to find candidate immune exposures, relying instead on TCR beta sequences and their occurrence across donors. Of the 300 to 500 genotyped donors, 75% to 85% were placed in the genetic ancestry cluster associated with self-reported Caucasian donors. To study patterns of TCR occurrence, a later analysis re-analyzed previously published TCR beta repertoires from more than 550 donors and added high-resolution HLA genotyping. On average, over 200,000 unique TCR beta nucleotide sequences were sequenced per donor among some 420 genotyped donors of the cohort, with roughly 18% of those sequences being non-productive. Because of strong linkage in the cohort, roughly five DR-DQ haplotypes were treated as single units for association and clustering. The number of donors typed differed by locus, with about 629-640 for A, B, C, DRB1 and DQB1, roughly 550 for DQA1, over 600 for DPA1, and around 430 for DPB1. Both class I and class II loci were covered by HLA typing, at four-digit resolution. The study was designed to test whether signatures of past pathogen exposure could be identified by cataloging public T cell receptors. Donor age, sex, ethnicity and CMV serostatus were compiled together with the repertoire data. In an earlier analysis of a few hundred of the donors, high-throughput TCR beta sequencing was used to judge whether each TCR beta V gene segment behaved as functional or pseudogenic. Besides the first cohort of roughly 660 subjects, a separate validation cohort made up of roughly 130 different subjects was used. The study combined high-throughput TCR immunosequencing, statistical association of individual TCRs with disease status, and machine learning to predict cytomegalovirus infection status. A later genetic analysis used genome-wide SNP genotypes for about 60% of the roughly 670 donors, treating that subset as a discovery cohort. All discovery cohort repertoires had been generated using a single sequencing platform. What the authors observed across the whole study: HLA typing was unavailable for some donors at each locus, so association tests used only the typed subset. Cytomegalovirus status was reported to be diagnosed by the classifier with high specificity and sensitivity in both the original and validation cohorts. Most TCR sequences were seen in very few donors, while some public TCRs were found in many individuals. A few of the identified cytomegalovirus-associated TCR beta chains were confirmed in vitro to be specific for cytomegalovirus antigens. Correlated functional status among segregating V segments might reflect linkage disequilibrium, but an unknown experimental factor could not be ruled out. Immune exposure information for the cohort was limited to CMV serostatus. Because counts were too low, seventeen rarely observed V segments, including chromosome 9 orphons, were excluded from the earlier analysis of 500 to 700 of the donors. An association between a missense DCLRE1C variant and V-gene and J-gene trimming of TCR beta chains was found in a later genetic analysis and replicated in an independent cohort. According to a later genetic analysis, donors in an Asian-associated ancestry cluster had fewer N-insertions in productive TCRs than the approximately 670-donor mean. In a later analysis, TCR association rates were found to vary across HLA loci, with the most associated TCRs seen for DRB1 alleles and the fewest for HLA-C alleles. This cohort had only TCR beta chains sequenced, and the lack of alpha or paired-chain data limited which features could be detected. Roughly uniform sequencing depth across donors was assumed in presence/absence analyses, although this assumption may not hold. In a later analysis, HLA-associated TCR beta chains were found to be more clonally expanded and to have lower generation probabilities than equally common non-associated chains. A later analysis reported that several top co-occurrence clusters appeared linked to parvovirus B19, influenza, CMV and Epstein-Barr virus. Broadly in line with IMGT annotations, most TCR beta V segments showed up in productive rearrangements about 87% or about 30% of the time in an earlier analysis of some 590 of the donors. The study listed over 150 TCR beta chains as associated with cytomegalovirus. A later analysis found that most CMV-associated TCR beta chains appeared HLA-restricted, with HLA associations seemingly driven largely by CMV exposure. Some IMGT-functional V segments, including TRBV6-2 and TRBV6-3, could not be told apart with the 87-base-pair reads, so those segments were excluded. When HLA alleles, especially DR and DQ, strongly co-occurred, attributing TCR associations to individual alleles was difficult. A cluster of highly shared sequence variants was judged likely to represent a technical artifact of the sequencing pipeline. It was suggested by the authors that the approach could potentially be generalized to other disease states and immunological phenotypes. Specific HLA alleles were associated with 15,000 to 20,000 TCR beta sequences at a false discovery rate of 0.05 in a later analysis. A further reported finding was that TCR beta sequences accurately predicted the HLA-A and HLA-B alleles for most subjects in the first cohort.

The germline V gene sets CDR1 to SGHRS and CDR2 to YFSETQ. The junction shows trimming of 0 bases on V and 1 base on J, and the gene matches do not reach 3 bases of it. The cysteine opens and the phenylalanine closes a CDR3 of 16 amino acids. Only the CDR3 DNA is retained, 48 bases long and in frame from the first base. The cohort was made up of 666 healthy bone marrow donors. All cohort members were sampled while nominally healthy, although unrecorded immune exposures were likely present. The donor was CMV seronegative and belonged to the group of approximately 320 seronegative cohort members. A peripheral blood sample was collected from each donor, and TCR beta sequencing was performed on peripheral blood mononuclear cells. The Qiagen DNeasy Blood Extraction Kit was used to extract genomic DNA from the blood cell samples. Library creation used the immunoSEQ multiplex PCR assay. A mixture of 60 forward primers for TCR Vbeta segments and 13 reverse primers for TCR Jbeta segments was used in the multiplex PCR. Amplification of the CDR3 region of rearranged TCR beta genes was performed with a multiplex PCR assay on genomic DNA. On the Illumina HiSeq System, the amplified TCR beta libraries were sequenced as 87-base-pair reads. Regarding the original processing steps: In a later analysis, about 80 million unique TCR beta chains were counted across the 500 to 700 repertoires, and around 10 million of these chains were shared by at least two donors. Raw reads were error-corrected and collapsed into unique sequences with a nearest-neighbor algorithm that merged closely related sequences to remove PCR and sequencing errors. To assign V, D and J gene segments, CDR3 sequences were aligned to IMGT reference sequences. For a sequence to be retained, a match of at least six nucleotides to both a V gene segment and a J gene segment was required. A rearrangement was called productive if the CDR3 had no stop codons and remained in frame with V and J, and every other rearrangement was called non-productive. CDR3 was defined by IMGT convention, running from the second conserved V-encoded cysteine to the conserved J-encoded phenylalanine. In an earlier analysis of around 600 of the donors, sequences lacking an unambiguous match to a single V gene segment were excluded. In an earlier analysis of 450 to 700 of the donors, V segments were called functional above 56.7% productive rearrangements and were called segregating when the between-donor standard deviation exceeded 5%. A statistical classification framework was built to diagnose cytomegalovirus status from the catalog of TCR beta chain sequences. In a later analysis, TCR nucleotide sequences were compared against IMGT/GENE-DB human TR gene sequences so that V and J genes could be assigned. A later analysis assigned CDR3 sequences and most-parsimonious VDJ recombination scenarios with the TCRdist pipeline. In a later analysis, each TCR beta chain was defined by its CDR3 amino acid sequence together with its V-gene family, and reads lacking a unique V-gene family were excluded. A later analysis removed 592 highly shared, low-generation-probability nucleotide sequences to deal with suspected cross-contamination and a sequencing artifact. A later analysis calculated a clonal expansion index for each public chain from normalized within-repertoire ranks of inferred template counts. A later analysis computed generation probabilities with a VDJ recombination model fitted to out-of-frame rearrangements, and checked the results against IGoR. A later analysis scored TCR-TCR, TCR-HLA and TCR-CMV co-occurrence with hypergeometric tests, applying a repertoire-size bias correction to TCR pairs. To estimate false discovery rates, a later analysis permuted the HLA or CMV assignments 20 times. A later analysis grouped co-occurring TCRs with DBSCAN, adding TCRdist sequence similarity when clustering within HLA-allele-positive subsets. Repertoires with fewer than 30,000 or more than 120,000 public chains, plus five repertoires with anomalous nucleotide sharing, were excluded from co-occurrence clustering. What TCRdb holds here is the immuneACCESS table cut down to in-frame rearrangements. Part of the clones is not present; checked against another copy, under half of the missing clones reflect an unresolved V gene, and the others are unexplained. V, J and clone size were drawn from that table, and D and trimming were deduced from the DNA. This sample's table carries roughly 80,000 clones. The top ten clones comprise 0.5% to 0.65% of the sample.

The receptor chain draws on TRBV5-1 and TRBJ1-5; 8 junctional bases match TRBD1. This receptor was obtained from a man between 45 and 60 years old in good health and CMV-seronegative. The material sequenced was PBMCs. The nucleotide sequence is TGCGCCAGCAGCTTGGGTACAGGGGGGAGCAATCAGCCCCAGCATTTT. It is translated as CASSLGTGGSNQPQHF.